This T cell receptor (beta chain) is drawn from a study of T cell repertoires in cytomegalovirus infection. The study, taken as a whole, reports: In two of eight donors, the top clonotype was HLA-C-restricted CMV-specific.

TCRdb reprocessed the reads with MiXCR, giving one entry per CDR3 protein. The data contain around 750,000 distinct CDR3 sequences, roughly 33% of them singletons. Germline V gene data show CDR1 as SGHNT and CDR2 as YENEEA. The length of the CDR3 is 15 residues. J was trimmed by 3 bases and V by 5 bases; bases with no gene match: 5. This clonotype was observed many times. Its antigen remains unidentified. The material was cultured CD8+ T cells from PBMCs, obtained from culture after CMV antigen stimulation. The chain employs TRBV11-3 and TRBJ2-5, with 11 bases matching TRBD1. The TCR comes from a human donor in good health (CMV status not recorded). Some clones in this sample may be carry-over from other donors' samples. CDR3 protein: CASSAWTGGEETQYF. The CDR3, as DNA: TGTGCCAGCAGCGCGTGGACAGGGGGCGAAGAGACCCAGTACTTC. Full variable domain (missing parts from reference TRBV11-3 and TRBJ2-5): EAGVVQSPRYKIIEKKQPVAFWCNPISGHNTLYWYLQNLGQGPELLIRYENEEAVDDSQLPKDRFSAERLKGVDSTLKIQPAELGDSAVYLCASSAWTGGEETQYFGPGTRLLVL.